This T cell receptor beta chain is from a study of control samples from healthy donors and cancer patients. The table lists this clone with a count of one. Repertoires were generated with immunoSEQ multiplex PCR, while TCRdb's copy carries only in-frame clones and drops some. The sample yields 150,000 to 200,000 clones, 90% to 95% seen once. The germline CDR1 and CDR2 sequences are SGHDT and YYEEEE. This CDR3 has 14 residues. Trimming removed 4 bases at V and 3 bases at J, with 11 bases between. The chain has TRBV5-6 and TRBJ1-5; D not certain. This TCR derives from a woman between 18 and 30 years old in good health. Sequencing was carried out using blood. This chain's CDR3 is CASSRGRYNQPQHF. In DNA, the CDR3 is TGTGCCAGCAGCCGAGGACGGTACAATCAGCCCCAGCATTTT. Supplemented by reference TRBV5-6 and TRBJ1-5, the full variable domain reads DAGVTQSPTHLIKTRGQQVTLRCSPKSGHDTVSWYQQALGQGPQFIFQYYEEEERQRGNFPDRFSGHQFPNYSSELNVNALLLGDSALYLCASSRGRYNQPQHFGDGTRLSIL.